This passage covers 8 T cell receptor beta chains from one sample sequenced in a study of T cells in Graves' hyperthyroidism and ophthalmopathy. It was RNA transcripts that yielded the amplified TCR beta CDR3 regions. Researchers ran a first-round RT-PCR on the TCR CDR3 using the HTBI primer set. MiXCR was run by TCRdb on the multiplex PCR reads, yielding one entry per CDR3 protein. The sample yields approximately 530,000 distinct CDR3 sequences, 16% seen once. Sequencing input: blood. The source of these receptors is a woman aged 18-35 years with Graves' hyperthyroidism.

With regard to this clonotype: With a much larger clone just one base away, this may be a read error. This chain connects TRBV7-2 to TRBJ2-5; D call uncertain. The CDR3 totals 14 residues. Deletions cut 6 bases from V and 5 bases from J, with 16 bases between. From germline, CDR1 is SGHTA and CDR2 FQGNSA. CDR3 residues: CASRASQGGETQYF. The CDR3 DNA follows: TGTGCCAGCAGGGCAAGCCAAGGTGGTGAGACCCAGTACTTC.

A remark on this clonotype: This sequence may be a read error, since a much larger clone differs from it by one base. The V and J genes are TRBV18 and TRBJ2-5; D tentatively reads TRBD1 or TRBD2 (5 bases each). The CDR3 totals 15 residues. Germline V lookup: CDR1 KGHSH, CDR2 LQKENI. Trimming removed 3 bases at V and 1 base at J, with 12 bases between. In DNA, the CDR3 is TGTGCCAGCTCACCGGGACCTTCGTTCCAAGAGACCCAGTACTTC. As protein: CASSPGPSFQETQYF.

This clonotype was picked up many times. The chain recombines TRBV28 with TRBJ2-5; TRBD2 matches 9 bases. This CDR3 has 13 amino acids. The germline gives CDR1 MDHEN, CDR2 SYDVKM. V shed 6 bases and J 5 bases; nucleotides not matched to a gene: 4. CDR3 loop: CASSASGRETQYF. The CDR3 DNA follows: TGTGCCAGCAGCGCAAGCGGGAGGGAGACCCAGTACTTC.

This clonotype was recorded at least ten times. J is TRBJ2-6 and V is TRBV20-1, with D unresolved. This CDR3 is 16 amino acids long. Between the trimmed V and J ends, which lost 1 base and 0 bases, there was a span of 10 bases. Germline CDR1 and CDR2: DFQATT and SNEGSKA (reference sequence). CDR3 loop: CSARGQFTSGANVLTF. In DNA form, the CDR3 reads TGCAGTGCTAGAGGGCAGTTCACCTCTGGGGCCAACGTCCTGACTTTC.

The table lists this clonotype with many counts. This rearrangement joins TRBV11-1 to TRBJ2-4; 16 bases line up with TRBD2. Germline loops: CDR1 SGHAT, CDR2 FQDESV (reference sequence). The length of the CDR3 is 17 residues. Trimming cost V 5 bases and J 7 bases; bases outside gene matches: 8. This chain's CDR3 is CASSLLPGLAGGNIQYF. The CDR3 DNA follows: TGTGCCAGCAGCCTCCTACCGGGACTAGCGGGAGGGAACATTCAGTACTTC.

The rearrangement links TRBV7-9 to TRBJ2-7; D is ambiguous. The CDR3 is made up of 14 amino acids. V shed 2 bases and J shed 2 bases, with 10 bases lying between them. The germline CDR1 and CDR2 sequences are SEHNR and FQNEAQ (reference sequence). CDR3 loop: CASSLRDKAYEQYF. The DNA for the CDR3 is TGTGCCAGCAGCTTACGTGACAAAGCCTACGAGCAGTACTTC.

This clonotype was counted ten times or more. V gene TRBV12-3 or TRBV12-4 combines with J gene TRBJ1-2; 9 nucleotides agree with TRBD1. The V gene end was trimmed by 6 bases and the J gene end by 3 bases; junction bases not matched to a gene: 5. The CDR3 is made up of 14 amino acids. CDR3 sequence reads: CASRQRQGDYGYTF. The CDR3 DNA follows: TGTGCCAGCAGACAAAGACAGGGGGACTATGGCTACACCTTC.

This clonotype showed up many times. This chain links TRBV12-3 or TRBV12-4 with TRBJ2-7, with 10 bases identical to TRBD2. CDR3 length: 19 amino acids. V dropped 1 base and J dropped 4; count of bases not matched to a gene: 16. The CDR3 DNA sequence: TGTGCCAGCAGTTTAGGTCGTCGGACTAGCGGAGGGAAGGGGTACGAGCAGTACTTC. This gives the protein CASSLGRRTSGGKGYEQYF.